This T cell receptor beta chain was captured in a study of OX40 agonist ivuxolimab in advanced cancers. Broadly, across the study: Ivuxolimab was an agonistic, fully human IgG2 monoclonal antibody directed against OX40 (CD134), a costimulatory receptor. Intravenous ivuxolimab was administered to patients every 2 weeks at six dose levels: 0.01, 0.1, 0.3, 1.5, 3 and 10 mg/kg. Of the approximately 50 dose-escalation patients, hepatocellular carcinoma was present in approximately 20, melanoma in approximately 15, renal cell carcinoma in 9 and head and neck cancer in 9. In the dose-escalation cohort, more than 75% of patients were male, and the mean age was around 60 years, with a range of 23 to 79. Patients were allowed to have had prior anti-PD-1, anti-PD-L1 or anti-CTLA-4 therapy, and around 37% of the dose-escalation patients had previously received checkpoint inhibitors. Partial responses occurred in three dose-escalation patients, of whom one had hepatocellular carcinoma and two had cutaneous melanoma. The point of sequencing TCRbeta in the periphery was to test whether ivuxolimab changed TCR sequence diversity and drove clonal T-cell expansion. The monotherapy dose-escalation portion (N ≈ 50 patients) of the phase I ivuxolimab trial is reported in the paper.

The trial excluded patients who had a history of autoimmune disease or who were on systemic immunosuppression. In every dose cohort, peripheral blood was drawn for TCR sequencing at baseline, cycle 4 day 1, and cycle 7 day 1. The samples were drawn from a first-in-human, open-label, multicenter phase I dose-escalation trial of ivuxolimab. Adults with locally advanced or metastatic melanoma, renal cell carcinoma, hepatocellular carcinoma or head and neck squamous cell carcinoma were enrolled in the trial. Before TCR sequencing, CD4+ T cells and CD8+ T cells were sorted from peripheral blood as separate populations. CDR1 and CDR2 were assigned from the germline V gene as LGHNA and YSLEER. The CDR3, cysteine through phenylalanine, is 14 amino acids long. Left in the record is the CDR3 DNA by itself, 42 bases read in frame from the first base. Trimming removed 2 bases from V and 0 bases from J, leaving 8 bases between the germline ends.

The investigation overall reported the following: Which antigens the clonally expanded peripheral T cells were specific for was not determined. After ivuxolimab, expanded clones were on average more numerous among CD8+ T cells than among CD4+ T cells. Clonal expansion of both CD4+ and CD8+ blood T cells was observed from baseline to week 6 at doses 0.1 to 3.0 mg/kg. In partial responders in the 0.1-3.0 mg/kg groups, normalized peripheral clonal expansion was found to be among the lowest, especially among CD8+ T cells. Low levels of normalized T-cell clonal expansion were also seen in some patients who did not respond.

To sequence the TCRbeta CDR3 region, genomic DNA was isolated from the sorted cells. TCRbeta CDR3 regions were sequenced using the immunoSEQ Assay. TCRdb retrieved this table from immuneACCESS and kept in-frame rearrangements only. Not all clones are present; in checked studies, unresolved V genes account for under half, and no reason is known for the remainder. The table for this sample lists 55,000 to 80,000 clones; 80% to 90% of them were counted only once. Clones ranked in the top ten supply more than 2% of the sample. To note about this clone: It has no known antigen specificity. Per-base qualities were not stored, and no clone one base away is much larger.

The rearrangement combines TRBV4-3 with TRBJ2-7, with an unclear D gene assignment. This clonotype was sampled from an adult with an advanced solid tumor such as melanoma, head and neck, liver or kidney cancer. Sequences were derived from CD4+ or CD8+ T cells sorted from blood, sampled in a trial of the OX40 agonist ivuxolimab. In nucleotide form, the sequence is TGCGCCAGCAGCCAACAAACTGGCTCCTACGAGCAGTACTTC. It translates as CASSQQTGSYEQYF.